This TCR beta chain stems from a study of blood T cell repertoires in COVID-19. Method: immunoSEQ multiplex PCR; TCRdb's copy keeps in-frame clones and lacks some. The sample includes around 56,000 clones, approximately 80% seen only once; the top ten take under 7.5%. Per the germline V gene, CDR1 is SGDLS and CDR2 is YYNGEE. CDR3 size: 14 residues. Trimming pared 3 bases from V and 0 bases from J, leaving 7 bases between. In its sample, this clone is medium-sized. The source of this sequence is a man aged 55-75 years with acute or convalescent COVID-19. The chain recombines TRBV9 with TRBJ1-3; D gene ambiguous. What was sequenced was peripheral blood. CDR3 sequence (DNA): TGTGCCAGCAGCGCCACAAGCTCTGGAAACACCATATATTTT. Translation: CASSATSSGNTIYF.